Below are 5 T cell receptor beta chains sequenced from a single sample in a study of T cell changes during pregnancy in multiple sclerosis. TCRdb's table, derived via immunoSEQ multiplex PCR, lists solely in-frame clones and lacks some. Among tens of thousands of clones, roughly 94% were seen once, and the ten largest hold 0.2%. Sequenced here: CD4+ T cells from peripheral blood mononuclear cells, sampled in the second trimester of pregnancy. The receptors originated from a female donor with multiple sclerosis, enrolled in a pregnancy study.

The chain combines TRBV6-6 with TRBJ2-7; tentatively, D is TRBD2 (5 bases). The germline CDR1 and CDR2 sequences are MNHNY and SVGAGI (reference sequence). This CDR3 comprises 14 residues. The germline V and J ends were trimmed by 4 bases and 3 bases, with 13 bases remaining between them. The DNA of the CDR3 is TGTGCCAGCAGTTCCCTAGCCGGAGGCTACGAGCAGTACTTC. Translated: CASSSLAGGYEQYF.

This clone came up once. The rearrangement links TRBV11-3 to TRBJ2-7, with TRBD1 as a possible D gene (5 bases). Looked up from germline, CDR1 is SGHNT and CDR2 is YENEEA. The CDR3 extends over 13 amino acids. Trimming left V 3 bases short and J 6 bases short, with 12 bases between. DNA for the CDR3: TGTGCCAGCAGCTTGTCTACCCAGGGCGAGCAGTACTTC. This sequence encodes CASSLSTQGEQYF.

This clone was observed a handful of times. The rearrangement links TRBV2 to TRBJ2-1, with TRBD1 identical over 8 bases. The J segment lost 7 bases and the V segment lost 3 bases, leaving 2 bases of the junction unmatched. Germline CDR1 and CDR2: SNHLY and FYNNEI. This CDR3 is built from 13 residues. The CDR3 sequence is CASSENRGNEQFF. The CDR3 nucleotides read TGTGCCAGCAGTGAGAACAGGGGGAATGAGCAGTTCTTC.

The chain combines TRBV5-6 with TRBJ2-7, with 9 bases identical to TRBD1. Germline CDR1 is SGHDT and CDR2 is YYEEEE. The CDR3 has 18 amino acids. Germline trimming cut 0 bases from V and 3 bases from J; bases unmatched to any gene: 13. The CDR3 protein is CASSLDGPGTGRNYEQYF. Written as DNA, the CDR3 is TGTGCCAGCAGCTTGGACGGCCCCGGGACAGGGAGGAACTACGAGCAGTACTTC.

The chain couples TRBV5-1 to TRBJ2-7, with 9 nucleotides matching TRBD1. This CDR3 is built from 19 residues. Per germline, CDR1 SGHRS and CDR2 YFSETQ. The V gene end was trimmed by 4 bases and the J gene end by 6 bases; junction bases not matched to a gene: 23. The DNA of the CDR3 is TGCGCCAGCAGCCGCGAATTTGGGGGGGCGGGACAGGGTCGGGGCGAGCAGTACTTC. This translates into CASSREFGGAGQGRGEQYF.